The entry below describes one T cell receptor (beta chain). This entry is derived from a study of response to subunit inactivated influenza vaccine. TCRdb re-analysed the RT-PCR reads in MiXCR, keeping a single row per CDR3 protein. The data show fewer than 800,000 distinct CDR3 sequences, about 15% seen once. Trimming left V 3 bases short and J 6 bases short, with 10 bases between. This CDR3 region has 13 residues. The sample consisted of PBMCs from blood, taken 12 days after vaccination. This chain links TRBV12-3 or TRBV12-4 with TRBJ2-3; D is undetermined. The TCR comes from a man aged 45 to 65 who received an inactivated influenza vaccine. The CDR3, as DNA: TGTGCCAGCAGTTTTAGTAGTTTCGATACGCAGTATTTT. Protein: CASSFSSFDTQYF.